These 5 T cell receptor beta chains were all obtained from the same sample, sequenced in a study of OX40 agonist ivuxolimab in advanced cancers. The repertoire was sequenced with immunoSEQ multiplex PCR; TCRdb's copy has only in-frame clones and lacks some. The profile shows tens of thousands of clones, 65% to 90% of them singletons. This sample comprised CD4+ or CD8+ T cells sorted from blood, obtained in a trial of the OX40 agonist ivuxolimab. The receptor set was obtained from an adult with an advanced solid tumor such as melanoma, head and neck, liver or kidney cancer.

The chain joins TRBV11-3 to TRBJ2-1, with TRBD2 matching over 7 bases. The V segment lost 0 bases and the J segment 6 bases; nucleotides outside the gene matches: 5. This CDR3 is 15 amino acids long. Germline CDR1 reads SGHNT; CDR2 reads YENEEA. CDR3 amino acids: CASSLDLAAGNEQFF. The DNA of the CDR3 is TGTGCCAGCAGCTTAGATCTAGCGGCGGGCAATGAGCAGTTCTTC.

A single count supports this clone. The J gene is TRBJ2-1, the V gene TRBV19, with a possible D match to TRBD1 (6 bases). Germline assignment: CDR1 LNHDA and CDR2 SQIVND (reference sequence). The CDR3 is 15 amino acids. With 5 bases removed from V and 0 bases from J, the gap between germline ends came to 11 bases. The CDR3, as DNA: TGTGCCAGTAGTCTACAGGGAAGCTCCTACAATGAGCAGTTCTTC. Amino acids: CASSLQGSSYNEQFF.

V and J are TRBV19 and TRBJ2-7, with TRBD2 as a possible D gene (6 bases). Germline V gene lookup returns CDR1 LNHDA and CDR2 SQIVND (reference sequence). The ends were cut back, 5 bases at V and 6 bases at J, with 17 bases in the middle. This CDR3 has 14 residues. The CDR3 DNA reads TGTGCCAGTAGTCCGACAGCCGGGAGTCTCGAGCAGTACGTC. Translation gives CASSPTAGSLEQYV.

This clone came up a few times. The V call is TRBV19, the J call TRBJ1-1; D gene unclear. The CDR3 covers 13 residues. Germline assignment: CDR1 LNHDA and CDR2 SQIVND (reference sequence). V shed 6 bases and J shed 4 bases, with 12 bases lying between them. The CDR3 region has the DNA TGTGCCAGTAGGGTAGGAGGGTCCACTGAAGCTTTCTTT. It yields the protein CASRVGGSTEAFF.

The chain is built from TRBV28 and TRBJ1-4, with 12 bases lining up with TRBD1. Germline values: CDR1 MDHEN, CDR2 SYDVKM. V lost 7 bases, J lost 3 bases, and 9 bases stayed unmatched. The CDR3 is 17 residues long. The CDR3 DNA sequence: TGTGCCAGCACTACCCGGGACAGGGGGCTTTCTAATGAAAAACTGTTTTTT. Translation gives CASTTRDRGLSNEKLFF.